The sequence of this T cell receptor beta chain was determined in a study of cytomegalovirus exposure and HLA in healthy donors (dated by TCRdb to the late 2010s). Background for the entire study: According to an earlier analysis of a few hundred of the donors, 150 million to 200 million T cells yielded approximately 120 million unique TCR beta sequences and 250 to 350 Gb of sequence data. In an earlier analysis of over 550 of the donors, high-throughput TCR beta sequencing was used to judge whether each TCR beta V gene segment behaved as functional or pseudogenic. The number of typed donors differed by locus: 629-630 for A, B, C, DRB1 and DQB1; 522 for DQA1; 606 for DPA1; and around 450 for DPB1. Class I and class II HLA loci were covered by the typing at four-digit resolution. A later analysis re-analyzed previously published TCR beta repertoires from roughly 630 donors and added high-resolution HLA genotyping to study TCR occurrence patterns. High-throughput TCR immunosequencing, statistical association of individual TCRs with disease status, and machine learning were combined to predict cytomegalovirus infection status. The study aimed to test whether cataloging public T cell receptors could reveal signatures of past pathogen exposure. A separate validation cohort of some 130 different subjects was used in addition to the roughly 720-subject first cohort. All discovery cohort repertoires had been generated on a single sequencing platform. In the later analysis, no new phenotypic data were used to find candidate immune exposures; instead, reliance was placed on TCR beta sequences and their occurrence across donors. Genome-wide SNP genotypes for about three fifths of the roughly 700 donors were used in a later genetic analysis, which treated that subset as a discovery cohort. An early release that covered 640 HLA-typed donors contained approximately 290 gigabases of sequencing data and around 85 million unique TCR sequences. Donor age, sex, ethnicity and CMV serostatus were compiled together with the repertoire data. The T cell repertoires of roughly 660 subjects were profiled by immunosequencing and related to cytomegalovirus serostatus. Of the 300 to 400 genotyped donors, 65% to 90% fell in the genetic ancestry cluster associated with self-reported Caucasian donors. Because of strong linkage in the cohort, roughly five DR-DQ haplotypes were treated as single units for association and clustering. Across under 500 genotyped donors of the cohort, an average of about 250,000 unique TCR beta nucleotide sequences per donor were sequenced, and roughly a sixth of those sequences were non-productive. Points the paper makes about the study in general: The classifier was reported to diagnose cytomegalovirus status with high specificity and sensitivity in both the original cohort and the validation cohort. In a later genetic analysis, fewer N-insertions in productive TCRs were reported among donors in an Asian-associated ancestry cluster than the roughly 700-donor mean. Only TCR beta chains were sequenced in this cohort, and the absence of alpha or paired-chain data limited detectable features. A total of fewer than 200 TCR beta chains were listed by the study as associated with cytomegalovirus. According to a later analysis, TCR association rates differed among HLA loci, with DRB1 alleles showing the most associated TCRs and HLA-C alleles showing the fewest. Several of the top co-occurrence clusters appeared to be linked to parvovirus B19, influenza, CMV and Epstein-Barr virus, according to a later analysis. A cluster of highly shared sequence variants was judged likely to represent a technical artifact of the sequencing pipeline. Three of the identified cytomegalovirus-associated TCR beta chains were confirmed in vitro to be specific for cytomegalovirus antigens. Correlated functional status among segregating V segments might be attributable to linkage disequilibrium, but an unknown experimental factor could not be ruled out. A further reported finding was that TCR beta sequences accurately predicted the HLA-A and HLA-B alleles for most subjects in the first cohort. In a later analysis, most CMV-associated TCR beta chains were found to appear HLA-restricted, with HLA associations seemingly driven largely by CMV exposure. Strong co-occurrence of HLA alleles, especially DR and DQ, made assigning TCR associations to individual alleles difficult. V-gene and J-gene trimming of TCR beta chains was associated with a missense DCLRE1C variant in a later genetic analysis, and the association was replicated in an independent cohort. Compared with equally common non-associated chains, HLA-associated TCR beta chains in a later analysis were more clonally expanded and had lower generation probabilities. In an earlier analysis of about 540 of the donors, most TCR beta V segments were observed in productive rearrangements about 90% or about 30% of the time, broadly matching IMGT annotations. Specific HLA alleles were associated with 16,951 TCR beta sequences at a false discovery rate of 0.05 in a later analysis. Sequencing depth was assumed to be roughly uniform across donors in the presence/absence analyses, though that assumption may not hold. The authors suggested that the approach could potentially be generalized to other disease states and immunological phenotypes. Most TCR sequences were seen in very few donors, while some public TCRs were found in many individuals. Because HLA typing was unavailable for some donors at each locus, only the typed subset was used in association tests. Some IMGT-functional V segments, including TRBV6-2 and TRBV6-3, could not be distinguished by the 87-base-pair reads and were therefore excluded. Roughly 15 rarely observed V segments, including chromosome 9 orphons, were excluded from the earlier analysis of about 600 of the donors because counts were too low. CMV serostatus was the only immune exposure information available for the cohort.

Comment on this clone: Its antigen is currently not known. Qualities for individual bases were not recorded, and no much larger clone is one base off.

To prepare the library, the immunoSEQ multiplex PCR assay was applied. For the multiplex PCR, a mixture combining 60 forward primers for TCR Vbeta segments and 13 reverse primers for TCR Jbeta segments was used. Amplification of the CDR3 region of rearranged TCR beta genes was performed with a multiplex PCR assay on genomic DNA. On the Illumina HiSeq System, the amplified TCR beta libraries were sequenced as 87-base-pair reads. Per the authors' processing: In a later analysis, some 80 million unique TCR beta chains were counted across the roughly 610 repertoires, and around 10 million of these chains were shared by at least two donors. A nearest-neighbor algorithm error-corrected the raw reads and collapsed the reads into unique sequences, merging closely related sequences to remove PCR and sequencing errors. Alignment of CDR3 sequences to IMGT reference sequences was used to assign V, D and J gene segments. For a sequence to be retained, a match of at least six nucleotides to both a V gene segment and a J gene segment was required. A rearrangement counted as productive if the CDR3 had no stop codons and remained in frame with V and J, and every other rearrangement counted as non-productive. Following IMGT convention, CDR3 was defined as the stretch from the second conserved V-encoded cysteine up to the conserved J-encoded phenylalanine. The earlier analysis of 450 to 750 of the donors excluded any sequence lacking an unambiguous match to a single V gene segment. In an earlier analysis of a few hundred of the donors, V segments were called functional above 56.7% productive rearrangements and were called segregating when the between-donor standard deviation exceeded 5%. A statistical classification framework was built for diagnosing cytomegalovirus status from the catalog of TCR beta chain sequences. V and J gene assignment, in a later analysis, came from comparing TCR nucleotide sequences with IMGT/GENE-DB human TR gene sequences. A later analysis assigned CDR3 sequences and most-parsimonious VDJ recombination scenarios with the TCRdist pipeline. A later analysis defined each TCR beta chain by its CDR3 amino acid sequence plus V-gene family, and excluded reads lacking a unique V-gene family. A later analysis removed roughly 590 highly shared, low-generation-probability nucleotide sequences to deal with suspected cross-contamination and a sequencing artifact. In a later analysis, a clonal expansion index for each public chain was calculated from normalized within-repertoire ranks of inferred template counts. In a later analysis, generation probabilities were computed with a VDJ recombination model fitted to out-of-frame rearrangements, and the resulting probabilities were checked against IGoR. In a later analysis, hypergeometric tests were used to score TCR-TCR, TCR-HLA and TCR-CMV co-occurrence, with a repertoire-size bias correction applied to TCR pairs. A later analysis estimated false discovery rates by permuting HLA or CMV assignments 20 times. In a later analysis, co-occurring TCRs were grouped with DBSCAN, and TCRdist sequence similarity was added when clustering was performed within HLA-allele-positive subsets. For co-occurrence clustering, repertoires with fewer than 30,000 or more than 120,000 public chains were excluded, along with five or six repertoires with anomalous nucleotide sharing. TCRdb obtained this table from immuneACCESS and retained in-frame rearrangements with V and J assigned. These tables miss some clones; where compared with another copy, unresolved V genes account for less than half of the shortfall, and the remainder is unexplained. The D gene and trimming were derived from the DNA, and the V and J assignments and clone size from that table. This sample has over 85,000 clones in its table, and about 81% of those were observed once. The ten largest clonotypes hold about 4.8% of the sample.

The germline V gene (reference sequence) gives CDR1 as SEHNR and CDR2 as FQNEAQ. Cut back by 4 bases and 6 bases, the V and J ends lie 9 bases apart. The CDR3 goes from the cysteine to the phenylalanine over 12 residues. Of the read, only the CDR3 DNA is kept; its 36 bases are in frame from base 1. In total, over 600 healthy bone marrow donors made up the cohort. All cohort members were sampled while nominally healthy, although unrecorded immune exposures were likely present. The donor tested CMV seropositive, placing the donor among the approximately 290 seropositive members of the cohort. Every donor gave a peripheral blood sample, and the peripheral blood mononuclear cells from that sample were used for TCR beta sequencing. Genomic DNA was extracted from the blood cell samples with the Qiagen DNeasy Blood Extraction Kit.

The sample was PBMCs. The source is a man aged 35-49 years in good health and CMV-seropositive. The rearrangement combines TRBV7-9 with TRBJ1-2; tentative D gene TRBD1, with 5 bases matching. The CDR3 reads as follows: CASSWGGDGYTF. The nucleotide sequence is given as TGTGCCAGCAGCTGGGGGGGAGATGGCTACACCTTC.